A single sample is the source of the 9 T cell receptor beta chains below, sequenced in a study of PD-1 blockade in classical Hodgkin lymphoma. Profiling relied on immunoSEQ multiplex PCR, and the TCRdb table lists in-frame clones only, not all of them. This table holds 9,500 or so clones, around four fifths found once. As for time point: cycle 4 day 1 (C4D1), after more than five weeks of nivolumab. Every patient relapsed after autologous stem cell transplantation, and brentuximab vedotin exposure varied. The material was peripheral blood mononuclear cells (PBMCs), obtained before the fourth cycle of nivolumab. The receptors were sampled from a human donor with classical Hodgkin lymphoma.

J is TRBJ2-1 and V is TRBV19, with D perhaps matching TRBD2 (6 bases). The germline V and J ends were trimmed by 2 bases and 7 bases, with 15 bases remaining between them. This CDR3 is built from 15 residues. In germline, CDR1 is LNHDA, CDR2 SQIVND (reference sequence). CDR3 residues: CASSIFGSWGNEQFF. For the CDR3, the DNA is TGTGCCAGTAGTATATTCGGGAGCTGGGGGAATGAGCAGTTCTTC. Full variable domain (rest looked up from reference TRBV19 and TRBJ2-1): DGGITQSPKYLFRKEGQNVTLSCEQNLNHDAMYWYRQDPGQGLRLIYYSQIVNDFQKGDIAEGYSVSREKKESFPLTVTSAQKNPTAFYLCASSIFGSWGNEQFFGPGTRLTVL.

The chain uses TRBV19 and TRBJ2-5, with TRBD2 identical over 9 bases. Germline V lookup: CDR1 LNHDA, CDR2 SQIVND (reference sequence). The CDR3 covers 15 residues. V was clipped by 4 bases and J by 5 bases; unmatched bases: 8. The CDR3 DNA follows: TGTGCCAGTAGTAGCGGGAGGGCCTCGGCCGAGACCCAGTACTTC. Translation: CASSSGRASAETQYF.

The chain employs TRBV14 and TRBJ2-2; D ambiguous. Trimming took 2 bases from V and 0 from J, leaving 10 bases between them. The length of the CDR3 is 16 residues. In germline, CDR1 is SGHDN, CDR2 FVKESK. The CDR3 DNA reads TGTGCCAGCAGCCAAAGCAGGTTCCCGAACACCGGGGAGCTGTTTTTT. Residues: CASSQSRFPNTGELFF.

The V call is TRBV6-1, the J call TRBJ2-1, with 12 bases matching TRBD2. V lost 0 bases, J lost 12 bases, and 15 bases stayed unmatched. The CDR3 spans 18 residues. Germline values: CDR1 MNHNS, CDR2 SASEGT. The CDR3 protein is CASSEALAGGTRDPVQFF. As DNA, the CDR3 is TGTGCCAGCAGTGAAGCTCTAGCGGGGGGGACCCGAGACCCCGTGCAGTTCTTC.

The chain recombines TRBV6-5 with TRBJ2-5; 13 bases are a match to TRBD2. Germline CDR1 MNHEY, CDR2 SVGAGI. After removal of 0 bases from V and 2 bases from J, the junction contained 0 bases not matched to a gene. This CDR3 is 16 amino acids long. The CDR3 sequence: CASSYSLAGGQETQYF. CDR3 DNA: TGTGCCAGCAGTTACTCACTAGCGGGGGGGCAAGAGACCCAGTACTTC.

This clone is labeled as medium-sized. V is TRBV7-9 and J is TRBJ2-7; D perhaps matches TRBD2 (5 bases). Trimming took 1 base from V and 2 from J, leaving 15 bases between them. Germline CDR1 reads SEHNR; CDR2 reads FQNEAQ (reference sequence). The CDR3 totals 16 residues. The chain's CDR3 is CASSLESSQRPYEQYF. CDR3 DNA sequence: TGTGCCAGCAGCTTAGAATCCTCCCAGCGGCCCTACGAGCAGTACTTC.

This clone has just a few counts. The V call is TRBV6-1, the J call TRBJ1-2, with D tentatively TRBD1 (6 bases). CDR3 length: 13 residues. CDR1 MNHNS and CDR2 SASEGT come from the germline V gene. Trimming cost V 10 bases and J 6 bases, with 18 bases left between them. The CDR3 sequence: CATQIRGEHGYTF. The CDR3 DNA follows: TGTGCCACCCAAATCAGGGGAGAGCATGGCTACACCTTC.

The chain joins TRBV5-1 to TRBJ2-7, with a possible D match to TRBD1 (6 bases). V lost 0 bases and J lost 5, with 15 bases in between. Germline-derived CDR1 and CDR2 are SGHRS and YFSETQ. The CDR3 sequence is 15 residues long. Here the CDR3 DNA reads TGCGCCAGCAGCTTGGTCCCCCACAGGGCCCACGAGCAGTACTTC. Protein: CASSLVPHRAHEQYF. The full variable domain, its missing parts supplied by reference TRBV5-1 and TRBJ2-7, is KAGVTQTPRYLIKTRGQQVTLSCSPISGHRSVSWYQQTPGQGLQFLFEYFSETQRNKGNFPGRFSGRQFSNSRSEMNVSTLELGDSALYLCASSLVPHRAHEQYFGPGTRLTVT.

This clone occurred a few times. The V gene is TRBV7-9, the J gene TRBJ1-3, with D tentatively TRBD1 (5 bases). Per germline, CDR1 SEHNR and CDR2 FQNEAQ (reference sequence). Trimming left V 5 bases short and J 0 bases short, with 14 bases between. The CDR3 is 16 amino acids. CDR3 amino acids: CASSRQTADSGNTIYF. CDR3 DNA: TGTGCCAGCAGCCGACAGACTGCGGACTCTGGAAACACCATATATTTT.